The clone carrying this TCR beta chain was counted only a few times. The antigen remains unidentified. This entry comes from a study of early T cells in non-severe SARS-CoV-2 infection. Study-wide points: VDJdb matching favored anti-spike CD8 responses, missing private and CD4 specificities.

The germline CDR1 and CDR2 sequences are MNHEY and SVGAGI. The V gene end was trimmed by 6 bases and the J gene end by 10 bases; junction bases not matched to a gene: 3. This CDR3 spans 11 amino acids. Individual cDNA molecules carried attached unique molecular identifiers. MiXCR, applied by TCRdb to the 5' RACE reads, yields one record per CDR3 protein. The table has around 82,000 distinct CDR3 sequences, 11% seen once; the top ten hold 4% to 5%. The sequencing sample was made of whole blood. This TCR was recovered from an adult who was a healthcare worker with PCR-confirmed SARS-CoV-2 infection or an uninfected control (not recorded which). This chain joins TRBV6-5 and TRBJ1-1; 9 bases map to TRBD1. CDR3 sequence: CASSSDRGAFF. CDR3 coding DNA: TGTGCCAGCAGCTCGGACAGGGGAGCTTTCTTT.